These 30 T cell receptor beta chains originate from one sample sequenced in a study of a mutant IDH1 vaccine in newly diagnosed glioma. Documented time point: week 23, last vaccination. Each dose of the vaccine consisted of 300 ug of mutant IDH1 20-mer peptide, with topical imiquimod. No antigen is known for these receptors. The repertoire was sequenced with immunoSEQ multiplex PCR; TCRdb's copy has only in-frame clones and lacks some. The data contain 40,000 to 45,000 clones, around 84% of them seen just once; the ten biggest clones take up around 2.5%. Here the sequenced sample was PBMCs, taken from a glioma patient whose treatment included an IDH1 peptide vaccine. These receptors originate from a woman aged 18-29 years with glioma. Some clones in this sample may be carry-over from other donors' samples.

The J gene is TRBJ2-4, the V gene TRBV18; unclear D gene. Germline CDR1 reads KGHSH; CDR2 reads LQKENI. This CDR3 is 16 amino acids long. The V and J ends lost 0 bases and 1 base respectively, with 10 bases between them. The CDR3 is CASSPPNQGAKNIQYF. The CDR3 DNA sequence: TGTGCCAGCTCACCACCGAACCAAGGGGCCAAAAACATTCAGTACTTC.

Here the CDR3 reads CASSLGGVSYNEQFF. The CDR3 DNA sequence: TGCGCCAGCAGCTTGGGCGGGGTATCCTACAATGAGCAGTTCTTC. The rearrangement joins TRBV5-1 to TRBJ2-1; weak D call: TRBD2 (6 bases). Germline-derived CDR1 and CDR2 are SGHRS and YFSETQ. The CDR3 totals 15 residues. V was clipped by 0 bases and J by 1 base, with 8 bases between them. Based on the CDR3 plus reference TRBV5-1 and TRBJ2-1, the full variable domain is KAGVTQTPRYLIKTRGQQVTLSCSPISGHRSVSWYQQTPGQGLQFLFEYFSETQRNKGNFPGRFSGRQFSNSRSEMNVSTLELGDSALYLCASSLGGVSYNEQFFGPGTRLTVL.

CDR3 in amino acids: CASKDGTSDGYTF. The CDR3 nucleotides are TGTGCCAGTAAAGACGGGACTTCAGATGGCTACACCTTC. The V gene is TRBV19, the J gene TRBJ1-2; D possibly corresponds to TRBD1 (5 bases). Germline CDR1 reads LNHDA; CDR2 reads SQIVND (reference sequence). V was shortened by 7 bases and J by 6 bases, with 15 bases between the two germline ends. The CDR3 covers 13 residues. Variable domain in full (rest from reference TRBV19 and TRBJ1-2): DGGITQSPKYLFRKEGQNVTLSCEQNLNHDAMYWYRQDPGQGLRLIYYSQIVNDFQKGDIAEGYSVSREKKESFPLTVTSAQKNPTAFYLCASKDGTSDGYTFGSGTRLTVV.

V and J are TRBV29-1 and TRBJ2-1; TRBD2 agrees at 7 bases. CDR1 and CDR2 (germline): SQVTM, ANQGSEA. Losses at the gene ends were 5 bases for V and 0 bases for J; bases not matched to a gene: 4. The CDR3 consists of 14 residues. The CDR3 reads CSVSGGSSYNEQFF. The DNA of the CDR3 is TGCAGCGTTTCGGGCGGGAGCTCCTACAATGAGCAGTTCTTC.

V usage is TRBV27 and J usage is TRBJ1-1, with D hard to call. The V gene's germline CDR1 is MNHEY and CDR2 SMNVEV (reference sequence). The CDR3 extends over 14 amino acids. Trimming shortened V by 6 bases and J by 1 base, and 12 bases separated the two germline ends. Written as DNA, the CDR3 is TGTGCCAGCAGCAGGTCCTCTCGGAACACTGAAGCTTTCTTT. Its protein product is CASSRSSRNTEAFF.

The rearrangement links TRBV6-1 to TRBJ2-5, with D maybe TRBD2 (6 bases). Germline CDR1 and CDR2: MNHNS and SASEGT. The CDR3 totals 10 residues. Trimming cost V 3 bases and J 13 bases, with 9 bases left between them. The CDR3 loop reads CASSEGGVYF. CDR3 coding DNA: TGTGCCAGCAGTGAGGGAGGTGTGTACTTC.

This rearrangement joins TRBV7-3 to TRBJ2-3, with D possibly TRBD1 on 5 matching bases. CDR3 length: 12 amino acids. The germline V gene encodes CDR1 SGHTA and CDR2 FQGTGA. The V gene lost 8 bases and the J gene lost 0 bases, with 6 bases spanning the gap. In DNA form, the CDR3 reads TGTGCCAGCGGGGCTAGCACAGATACGCAGTATTTT. Translating gives CASGASTDTQYF.

This chain links TRBV9 with TRBJ2-5; 7 nucleotides align to TRBD1. This CDR3 has 17 residues. In germline, CDR1 is SGDLS, CDR2 YYNGEE. V lost 2 bases and J lost 1; bases outside the gene matches: 11. As DNA, the CDR3 is TGTGCCAGCAGCGTGGGATTGAGGGACAGCTTCCAAGAGACCCAGTACTTC. Amino acid sequence: CASSVGLRDSFQETQYF.

The chain joins TRBV6-5 to TRBJ1-4; the D is unclear. The CDR3 runs to 14 residues. Between the trimmed V and J ends, which lost 6 bases and 4 bases, there was a span of 12 bases. Germline V CDR1 and CDR2: MNHEY, SVGAGI. As DNA, the CDR3 is TGTGCCAGCAGCACCGGGATCCTTAATGAAAAACTGTTTTTT. The encoded protein is CASSTGILNEKLFF.

This clone is a singleton in its sample. V and J are TRBV2 and TRBJ1-6; 8 bases align to TRBD1. V gave up 7 bases and J gave up 6 bases; unmatched junction bases: 8. This CDR3 has 15 amino acids. Germline CDR1 reads SNHLY; CDR2 reads FYNNEI. This CDR3 reads CASILFRGPNSPLHF. The CDR3 region has the DNA TGTGCCAGCATATTGTTCAGGGGGCCTAATTCACCCCTCCACTTT.

The rearrangement joins TRBV5-1 to TRBJ2-5, with a weak D call TRBD1 (7 bases). This CDR3 region has 16 residues. CDR1 SGHRS and CDR2 YFSETQ come from the germline V gene. V was clipped by 2 bases and J by 1 base, with 15 bases between them. The CDR3 coding sequence is TGCGCCAGCAGCTTTGGGGGGACAGTGGCCCAAGAGACCCAGTACTTC. Amino acid sequence: CASSFGGTVAQETQYF.

Only a few counts were recorded for this clone. V usage is TRBV19 and J usage is TRBJ1-1; D is possibly TRBD1 (5 bases). CDR3 length equals 13 residues. V lost 4 bases, J lost 1 base, and 7 bases lay in between. The germline V gene has CDR1 LNHDA and CDR2 SQIVND (reference sequence). The CDR3 DNA sequence: TGTGCCAGTAGTAAAAGGGGGAACACTGAAGCTTTCTTT. Its translation is CASSKRGNTEAFF.

This chain uses TRBV5-1 with TRBJ2-7; D tentatively fits TRBD1 or TRBD2 (5 bases each). Trimming cost V 4 bases and J 6 bases, with 20 bases left between them. Germline values: CDR1 SGHRS, CDR2 YFSETQ. The CDR3 sequence is 15 residues long. The CDR3 loop reads CASSIAIGTLREQYF. The CDR3 coding sequence is TGCGCCAGCAGCATCGCCATTGGGACCCTTCGCGAGCAGTACTTC. The whole variable domain, remainder taken from reference TRBV5-1 and TRBJ2-7, is KAGVTQTPRYLIKTRGQQVTLSCSPISGHRSVSWYQQTPGQGLQFLFEYFSETQRNKGNFPGRFSGRQFSNSRSEMNVSTLELGDSALYLCASSIAIGTLREQYFGPGTRLTVT.

The chain carries TRBV7-2 and TRBJ1-1; D remains ambiguous. Per germline, CDR1 SGHTA and CDR2 FQGNSA. The V and J ends lost 5 bases and 0 bases respectively, with 10 bases between them. The CDR3 has 14 residues. In nucleotides, the CDR3 is TGTGCCAGCAGCACCGGCCCTATGAACACTGAAGCTTTCTTT. It codes for CASSTGPMNTEAFF.

In its sample, this clone was seen once. The chain joins TRBV6-5 to TRBJ2-3, with D uncertain. The CDR3 has 16 residues. CDR1 and CDR2 (germline): MNHEY, SVGAGI. V was trimmed by 0 bases and J by 6 bases, leaving 16 bases between them. The CDR3 sequence: CASSYSGAGVSDTQYF. The CDR3 DNA follows: TGTGCCAGCAGTTACTCTGGTGCTGGAGTCTCGGATACGCAGTATTTT.

The chain links TRBV30 to TRBJ1-2; TRBD1 matches at 11 bases. The CDR3 is made up of 16 amino acids. J was trimmed by 3 bases and V by 1 base; bases with no gene match: 7. In germline, CDR1 is GTSNPN, CDR2 SVGIG (reference sequence). CDR3 region: CAWSGGQGAYDYGYTF. CDR3 in DNA: TGTGCCTGGAGTGGTGGACAGGGGGCGTACGACTATGGCTACACCTTC.

This clone has a handful of counts. The chain employs TRBV5-4 and TRBJ1-1; 12 bases are a match to TRBD1. The CDR3 runs 16 residues. CDR1 SGHNT and CDR2 YYREEE come from the germline V gene (reference sequence). V lost 2 bases and J lost 3; bases outside the gene matches: 5. As DNA, the CDR3 is TGTGCCAGCAGCTTAGACGGGACAGGGGGCGACACTGAAGCTTTCTTT. Its translation: CASSLDGTGGDTEAFF.

The chain uses TRBV7-3 and TRBJ2-5, with 9 positions matching TRBD2. This CDR3 spans 15 amino acids. Germline CDR1 and CDR2: SGHTA and FQGTGA. With 5 bases clipped from V and 1 base from J, the junction kept 5 bases outside the gene matches. CDR3 region: CASSPGGGVQETQYF. The CDR3, as DNA: TGTGCCAGCAGCCCGGGCGGGGGGGTCCAAGAGACCCAGTACTTC.

This clone was detected a few times. The chain carries TRBV29-1 and TRBJ1-1; D not certain. CDR1 is SQVTM and CDR2 is ANQGSEA in the germline V gene. V was clipped by 6 bases and J by 3 bases, with 14 bases between them. The CDR3 consists of 13 residues. CDR3 sequence reads: CSVDRGGHTEAFF. CDR3 sequence (DNA): TGCAGCGTCGACCGGGGTGGCCACACTGAAGCTTTCTTT.

CDR3 protein: CASSVGGLGIQYF. The DNA of the CDR3 is TGTGCCAGCAGCGTAGGGGGATTAGGCATTCAGTACTTC. The genes are TRBV9 and TRBJ2-4; D call uncertain. The length of the CDR3 is 13 residues. Trimming removed 0 bases at V and 9 bases at J, with 10 bases between. Germline V gene data show CDR1 as SGDLS and CDR2 as YYNGEE.

The chain is built from TRBV11-2 and TRBJ1-4; possible D gene TRBD1, 6 bases. The V and J ends lost 5 bases and 6 bases respectively, with 16 bases between them. The CDR3 runs to 15 residues. Germline V gene data show CDR1 as SGHAT and CDR2 as FQNNGV. The CDR3 sequence is CASSRNRVKDEKLFF. The CDR3 DNA reads TGTGCCAGCAGCCGGAACAGGGTCAAAGATGAAAAACTGTTTTTT.

V and J are TRBV2 and TRBJ1-1; the match to TRBD1 covers 11 bases. The CDR3 consists of 13 residues. V lost 4 bases to trimming and J lost 7 bases; unmatched junction nucleotides: 2. The germline V gene encodes CDR1 SNHLY and CDR2 FYNNEI. The CDR3: CASSGTGGGEAFF. The CDR3 DNA sequence: TGTGCCAGCAGTGGGACAGGGGGCGGTGAAGCTTTCTTT.

The chain links TRBV5-1 to TRBJ2-2, with 9 bases fitting TRBD2. V shed 0 bases and J 6 bases; nucleotides not matched to a gene: 9. The CDR3 is made up of 17 amino acids. Germline CDR1 is SGHRS and CDR2 is YFSETQ. CDR3 nucleotides: TGCGCCAGCAGCTTGGCCGGGACTAGCAATTTCCCCGGGGAGCTGTTTTTT. Protein sequence: CASSLAGTSNFPGELFF.

This chain joins TRBV9 and TRBJ2-7; 7 bases line up with TRBD1. CDR3 length: 14 amino acids. Germline V CDR1 and CDR2: SGDLS, YYNGEE. V shed 0 bases and J 6 bases; nucleotides not matched to a gene: 6. CDR3 bases: TGTGCCAGCAGCGTAGCCGGGACAGCTTTCGAGCAGTACTTC. Translation: CASSVAGTAFEQYF.

The V and J genes are TRBV5-1 and TRBJ1-4; 7 bases match TRBD1. Germline V lookup: CDR1 SGHRS, CDR2 YFSETQ. The V and J ends lost 4 bases and 0 bases, in that order; junction bases with no gene match: 6. The CDR3 contains 16 residues. The CDR3 is CASSGAGGATNEKLFF. The CDR3, as DNA: TGCGCCAGCAGCGGGGCAGGGGGAGCAACTAATGAAAAACTGTTTTTT.

This rearrangement joins TRBV11-2 to TRBJ2-7, with 8 bases lining up with TRBD1. V dropped 0 bases and J dropped 3; count of bases not matched to a gene: 4. This CDR3 is built from 15 residues. Germline V gene lookup returns CDR1 SGHAT and CDR2 FQNNGV. The CDR3 DNA reads as TGTGCCAGCAGCTTAGACGGGACAGGAGTCTACGAGCAGTACTTC. Amino acid sequence: CASSLDGTGVYEQYF.

The J gene is TRBJ2-7, the V gene TRBV5-1, with unresolved D. The V end was cut by 4 bases, the J end by 4 bases, with 6 bases between. CDR1 SGHRS and CDR2 YFSETQ come from the germline V gene. CDR3 length equals 11 residues. This CDR3 reads CASSAYYEQYF. The CDR3 DNA sequence: TGCGCCAGCAGCGCGTATTACGAGCAGTACTTC.

V usage is TRBV29-1 and J usage is TRBJ1-4, with D tentatively TRBD1 (5 bases). CDR1 and CDR2 from the germline V gene are SQVTM and ANQGSEA. The CDR3 is 16 residues long. Trimming left V 0 bases short and J 8 bases short, with 19 bases between. The CDR3 nucleotides read TGCAGCGTTGAAGATACGTTCCCCGGGGCGCGGGAAAAACTGTTTTTT. Translating it yields CSVEDTFPGAREKLFF.

This rearrangement joins TRBV4-1 to TRBJ2-7; the D is unclear. Trimming removed 1 base from V and 4 bases from J, with 11 bases in between. The CDR3 covers 14 residues. The germline V gene encodes CDR1 MGHRA and CDR2 YSYEKL. The CDR3 loop reads CASSQVARNYEQYF. As DNA, the CDR3 is TGCGCCAGCAGCCAAGTCGCTAGGAATTACGAGCAGTACTTC.

The chain links TRBV10-3 to TRBJ1-6; D is unclear. Trimming left V 0 bases short and J 7 bases short, with 10 bases between. CDR1 and CDR2 from the germline V gene are ENHRY and SYGVKD. CDR3 length: 15 amino acids. CDR3 coding DNA: TGTGCCATCAGTGAGTCGATTGGTGCGAATTCACCCCTCCACTTT. This sequence encodes CAISESIGANSPLHF.